Reported below is one T cell receptor beta chain. The sample belongs to a study of blood T cell repertoires in COVID-19. Sequencing used immunoSEQ multiplex PCR; TCRdb keeps in-frame clones, though not all of them. Of some 65,000 clones in the sample, around three quarters are singletons; the top ten hold about 9.8%. The sequence came from a human donor in a cohort sampled during active COVID-19. The sample taken for sequencing was peripheral blood.

CDR3 sequence reads: CASSLAATGELFF. The DNA for the CDR3 is TGTGCCAGCAGTTTGGCCGCCACCGGGGAGCTGTTTTTT. This sequence joins TRBV12-3 or TRBV12-4 and TRBJ2-2, with unresolved D. Deletions cut 3 bases from V and 4 bases from J, with 6 bases between. The CDR3 has 13 amino acids.